The next 15 T cell receptor beta chains were all read from a single sample in a study of blood T cells in healthy people across ages. The use of a sample-barcoded 5' primer and a J-beta primer mix characterized a second PCR of about 7 to 12 cycles. TCRdb recomputed calls from the 5' RACE reads with MiXCR, one row per CDR3 protein. Found here are more than 650,000 distinct CDR3 sequences, over 20% of them singletons; the top ten hold 20% to 25%. The sequenced sample was blood. The receptors come from a man in his 70s in good health.

This clonotype was seen a few times. The chain recombines TRBV6-2 or TRBV6-3 with TRBJ2-4; maybe TRBD2 (5 bases). V was shortened by 7 bases and J by 1 base, with 8 bases between the two germline ends. CDR1 and CDR2 (germline): MNHEY, SVGEGT. CDR3 size: 13 residues. CDR3 nucleotide sequence: TGTGCCAGCATCGGAGGTGCCAAAAACATTCAGTACTTC. Residues: CASIGGAKNIQYF.

This chain uses TRBV20-1 with TRBJ2-7, with 8 bases aligning to TRBD2. Germline V gives CDR1 DFQATT, CDR2 SNEGSKA (reference sequence). V lost 3 bases, J lost 6 bases, and 10 bases stayed unmatched. This CDR3 has 14 residues. This CDR3 reads CSARESAGGGEQYF. DNA of the CDR3: TGCAGTGCTAGGGAGTCTGCGGGGGGAGGCGAGCAGTACTTC.

The J gene is TRBJ2-7, the V gene TRBV12-3 or TRBV12-4, with a tentative D call TRBD2 (7 bases). With 5 bases removed from V and 0 bases from J, the gap between germline ends came to 20 bases. There are 17 residues in the CDR3. The CDR3 here is CASSPRGRGISSYEQYF. DNA for the CDR3: TGTGCCAGCAGTCCGAGGGGGAGGGGTATAAGCTCCTACGAGCAGTACTTC.

CDR3 coding DNA: TGTGCCACCAGTAAGGACAGGGGCTTGGTTAATGAAAAACTGTTTTTT. Its translation is CATSKDRGLVNEKLFF. J is TRBJ1-4 and V is TRBV15; 9 bases agree with TRBD1. The ends lost 6 bases at V and 4 bases at J; junction bases unmatched: 9. The CDR3 runs 16 residues. CDR1 and CDR2 from the germline V gene are LNHNV and YYDKDF (reference sequence).

This clonotype has just a few counts. The chain has TRBV11-1 and TRBJ2-3; TRBD2 matches 14 bases. Germline V gene lookup returns CDR1 SGHAT and CDR2 FQDESV (reference sequence). CDR3 size: 15 residues. The trim removed 6 bases at V and 8 bases at J, leaving 7 bases unmatched. The CDR3: CASSLGTSGSPTQYF. The CDR3 bases are TGTGCCAGCAGTTTGGGGACTAGCGGGAGTCCTACGCAGTATTTT. The full variable domain, with the rest looked up from reference TRBV11-1 and TRBJ2-3, is EAEVAQSPRYKITEKSQAVAFWCDPISGHATLYWYRQILGQGPELLVQFQDESVVDDSQLPKDRFSAERLKGVDSTLKIQPAELGDSAMYLCASSLGTSGSPTQYFGPGTRLTVL.

The sample holds a few counts of this clonotype. The gene calls are TRBV19 and TRBJ2-1; D remains unclear. Per germline, CDR1 LNHDA and CDR2 SQIVND (reference sequence). The CDR3 has 12 residues. V was cut by 10 bases and J by 2 bases, with 9 bases left in between. The CDR3 here is CAIGSAYNEQFF. CDR3 sequence (DNA): TGTGCCATTGGATCCGCCTACAATGAGCAGTTCTTC.

This clonotype has a count of ten or more. The chain carries TRBV12-3 or TRBV12-4 and TRBJ1-2; TRBD1 matches 8 bases. The CDR3 sequence is 14 residues long. V trimming: 1 base; J trimming: 8 bases; junction bases outside the gene matches: 6. This chain's CDR3 is CASSLGQGARGYTF. CDR3 nucleotide sequence: TGTGCCAGCAGTTTAGGTCAGGGGGCAAGAGGCTACACCTTC.

V gene TRBV11-2 combines with J gene TRBJ2-1; 8 bases match TRBD1. The CDR3 covers 15 residues. V was clipped by 3 bases and J by 10 bases; unmatched bases: 11. CDR1 SGHAT and CDR2 FQNNGV come from the germline V gene. CDR3 loop: CASSLMSGGTGEQFF. CDR3 nucleotides: TGTGCCAGCAGCTTGATGTCAGGGGGCACGGGGGAGCAGTTCTTC.

The DNA of the CDR3 is TGTGCCAGCGACAACCGACAGGGTACCTACGAGCAGTACTTC. It encodes CASDNRQGTYEQYF. V is TRBV28 and J is TRBJ2-7; 7 nucleotides agree with TRBD1. The CDR3 totals 14 residues. Trimming removed 8 bases from V and 2 bases from J; junction bases left unmatched: 9. Germline CDR1 MDHEN, CDR2 SYDVKM.

This rearrangement joins TRBV12-3 or TRBV12-4 to TRBJ1-2; 7 positions agree with TRBD1. The CDR3 spans 13 residues. J lost 5 bases, V lost 2 bases, and 2 bases had no gene match. The CDR3 here is CASSLRGPYGYTF. The CDR3 DNA reads TGTGCCAGCAGTTTAAGGGGGCCTTATGGCTACACCTTC.

The chain is built from TRBV5-6 and TRBJ2-4; 10 bases match TRBD1. This CDR3 contains 18 residues. The germline CDR1 and CDR2 sequences are SGHDT and YYEEEE. The ends lost 3 bases at V and 0 bases at J; junction bases unmatched: 9. CDR3 sequence reads: CASSSPGTGVLAKNIQYF. CDR3 DNA sequence: TGTGCCAGCAGCTCGCCCGGGACAGGGGTACTAGCCAAAAACATTCAGTACTTC.

This clonotype was picked up a small number of times. At one of its ends the junction is not consistent with the germline gene, which may arise from a read error. The chain carries TRBV15 and TRBJ2-5, with TRBD2 matching 12 bases. TRBJ2-1 explains the end of the DNA better; the J call may be wrong. The CDR3 consists of 18 residues. In germline, CDR1 is LNHNV, CDR2 YYDKDF (reference sequence). The CDR3, as DNA: TGTACCACCAGCCGAGACCAACTAGCGGGAGGATACCACAATGAGCAGTTCTTC. Encoded protein: CTTSRDQLAGGYHNEQFF.

The chain is built from TRBV7-2 and TRBJ2-1; the D is unclear. The CDR3 has 13 residues. The germline gives CDR1 SGHTA, CDR2 FQGNSA. V was trimmed by 5 bases and J by 6 bases, leaving 11 bases between them. This chain's CDR3 is CASSLSRPNEQFF. In nucleotides, the CDR3 is TGTGCCAGCAGCCTTTCTAGGCCCAATGAGCAGTTCTTC.

The rearrangement uses TRBV12-3 or TRBV12-4 and TRBJ2-2, with TRBD2 matching over 7 bases. V dropped 7 bases and J dropped 5; count of bases not matched to a gene: 7. The CDR3 is made up of 14 amino acids. CDR3 protein: CASKLRGDTGELFF. In DNA form, the CDR3 reads TGTGCCAGCAAGCTCCGGGGGGATACCGGGGAGCTGTTTTTT.

This clonotype was counted only a few times. The gene calls are TRBV5-1 and TRBJ2-5; D call uncertain. Germline-derived CDR1 and CDR2 are SGHRS and YFSETQ. The V and J ends lost 0 bases and 4 bases respectively, with 10 bases between them. The CDR3 runs 14 residues. The CDR3 coding sequence is TGCGCCAGCAGCTTGGCGTGGCCACCAGAGACCCAGTACTTC. As protein: CASSLAWPPETQYF.